The 21 T cell receptor beta chains reported below all come from one sample, sequenced in a study of response to subunit inactivated influenza vaccine. One entry per CDR3 protein results from TCRdb running MiXCR on the RT-PCR reads. Here the sample spans 200,000 to 300,000 distinct CDR3 sequences, less than 15% being singletons. The source material was non-naive T cells sorted from PBMCs, sampled 14 days before vaccination. These receptors originate from a man aged 50-59 years who received an inactivated influenza vaccine.

Only a few counts were recorded for this clonotype. The V gene is TRBV6-2 or TRBV6-3, the J gene TRBJ1-2, with unresolved D. Looked up from germline, CDR1 is MNHEY and CDR2 is SVGEGT. Between the trimmed V and J ends, which lost 5 bases and 5 bases, there was a span of 12 bases. This CDR3 is built from 13 residues. DNA of the CDR3: TGTGCCAGCAGTCTACAGCACCTTTATGGCTACACCTTC. It is translated as CASSLQHLYGYTF.

This clonotype was seen a handful of times. The chain carries TRBV11-2 and TRBJ2-1; TRBD2 aligns across 7 bases. This CDR3 spans 16 amino acids. V lost 1 base and J lost 5; bases outside the gene matches: 8. Germline V lookup: CDR1 SGHAT, CDR2 FQNNGV. CDR3 sequence reads: CASSLVGGIGHNEQFF. CDR3 sequence (DNA): TGTGCCAGCAGCTTAGTGGGAGGGATAGGGCACAATGAGCAGTTCTTC.

The rearrangement joins TRBV20-1 to TRBJ2-3; 8 nucleotides agree with TRBD2. With V trimmed by 6 bases and J by 3 bases, 11 bases remained unmatched. The CDR3 covers 15 residues. In germline, CDR1 is DFQATT, CDR2 SNEGSKA (reference sequence). DNA of the CDR3: TGCAGTGCCACCTTTACGGGGGGGGGAACAGATACGCAGTATTTT. Amino acids: CSATFTGGGTDTQYF.

The CDR3 sequence: CASSLAGGRGIYNSPLHF. The CDR3 DNA reads TGCGCCAGCAGCTTGGCCGGGGGTAGGGGGATCTATAATTCACCCCTCCACTTT. This sequence joins TRBV5-1 and TRBJ1-6; TRBD1 is a possible D gene (6 bases). Germline V CDR1 and CDR2: SGHRS, YFSETQ. The CDR3 loop spans 18 amino acids. Trimming removed 0 bases at V and 3 bases at J, with 16 bases between. Supplemented by reference TRBV5-1 and TRBJ1-6, the full variable domain reads KAGVTQTPRYLIKTRGQQVTLSCSPISGHRSVSWYQQTPGQGLQFLFEYFSETQRNKGNFPGRFSGRQFSNSRSEMNVSTLELGDSALYLCASSLAGGRGIYNSPLHFGNGTRLTVT.

In this sample, this clonotype turned up many times. The rearrangement uses TRBV7-9 and TRBJ2-6; 8 nucleotides match TRBD2. This CDR3 is 17 amino acids long. The germline V gene has CDR1 SEHNR and CDR2 FQNEAQ (reference sequence). The trim removed 5 bases at V and 4 bases at J, leaving 10 bases unmatched. The CDR3 DNA sequence: TGTGCCAGCAGCCCCGGGACTAGGGGCTCGGGGGCCAACGTCCTGACTTTC. It is translated as CASSPGTRGSGANVLTF.

This clonotype was detected ten times or more. The gene calls are TRBV20-1 and TRBJ2-2; D call uncertain. Per germline, CDR1 DFQATT and CDR2 SNEGSKA (reference sequence). Trimming pared 0 bases from V and 1 base from J, leaving 6 bases between. This CDR3 spans 14 amino acids. CDR3 sequence: CSARDNRNTGELFF. CDR3 DNA: TGCAGTGCTAGAGATAATAGGAACACCGGGGAGCTGTTTTTT.

The V gene is TRBV7-2, the J gene TRBJ2-5; 8 bases fit TRBD2. Germline values: CDR1 SGHTA, CDR2 FQGNSA. With 4 bases clipped from V and 4 bases from J, the junction kept 11 bases outside the gene matches. This CDR3 has 16 amino acids. The CDR3 is CASSYGVTSVRETQYF. DNA for the CDR3: TGTGCCAGCAGCTACGGCGTGACTAGCGTACGAGAGACCCAGTACTTC.

There are a few counts of this clonotype. The chain employs TRBV15 and TRBJ2-5; D not resolved. Germline V gene sequence: CDR1 LNHNV, CDR2 YYDKDF (reference sequence). Trimming removed 2 bases from V and 5 bases from J, with 9 bases in between. The CDR3 totals 13 residues. CDR3 coding DNA: TGTGCCACCAGCAGAAGAGTGGTTGAGACCCAGTACTTC. Translation: CATSRRVVETQYF.

CDR3 coding DNA: TGCAGTGCTTCGGGACAGCAAGAGACCCAGTACTTC. It translates to CSASGQQETQYF. The J gene is TRBJ2-5, the V gene TRBV20-1, with 7 bases matching TRBD1. V lost 5 bases and J lost 2; bases outside the gene matches: 2. Germline V gene data show CDR1 as DFQATT and CDR2 as SNEGSKA (reference sequence). The CDR3 contains 12 residues.

This clonotype was seen a handful of times. The chain carries TRBV11-2 and TRBJ2-1; the match to TRBD2 covers 7 bases. The CDR3 has 14 amino acids. Losses at the gene ends were 5 bases for V and 6 bases for J; bases not matched to a gene: 7. From germline, CDR1 is SGHAT and CDR2 FQNNGV. CDR3 in amino acids: CASSPFRTSNEQFF. CDR3 DNA: TGTGCCAGCAGCCCCTTTCGGACTAGCAATGAGCAGTTCTTC.

This clonotype was seen a handful of times. V is TRBV2 and J is TRBJ1-5; D gene unclear. Trimming cost V 0 bases and J 0 bases, with 9 bases left between them. Germline V gene sequence: CDR1 SNHLY, CDR2 FYNNEI. The CDR3 is made up of 16 amino acids. Here the CDR3 reads CASSEAREDSNQPQHF. The CDR3 DNA reads as TGTGCCAGCAGTGAAGCGCGGGAGGATAGCAATCAGCCCCAGCATTTT.

The J gene is TRBJ2-3, the V gene TRBV5-1, with 11 bases lining up with TRBD2. Unmatched junction bases numbered 11, after V lost 2 bases and J lost 6 bases. Germline V gene sequence: CDR1 SGHRS, CDR2 YFSETQ. The CDR3 length is 17 residues. Here the CDR3 reads CASSFGLAGISGDTQYF. CDR3 DNA sequence: TGCGCCAGCAGCTTCGGACTAGCGGGTATATCCGGGGATACGCAGTATTTT.

This clonotype was detected ten times or more. The CDR3 loop is CSANWKGADTQYF. The DNA for the CDR3 is TGCAGTGCTAACTGGAAAGGGGCAGATACGCAGTATTTT. The chain carries TRBV20-1 and TRBJ2-3; a possible D gene is TRBD1 (5 bases). The germline V gene encodes CDR1 DFQATT and CDR2 SNEGSKA (reference sequence). With 4 bases removed from V and 4 bases from J, the gap between germline ends came to 12 bases. This CDR3 region has 13 residues.

This clonotype was found a few times. V and J are TRBV20-1 and TRBJ1-5, with no clear D. Germline V gives CDR1 DFQATT, CDR2 SNEGSKA (reference sequence). There are 12 residues in the CDR3. V was trimmed by 6 bases and J by 4 bases, leaving 10 bases between them. CDR3 sequence: CSAQAPNQPQHF. CDR3 bases: TGCAGTGCCCAAGCCCCAAATCAGCCCCAGCATTTT.

As DNA, the CDR3 is TGCGCCAGCAGCCTTGCCGCCGGGGGCGGGGGTTACAATGAGCAGTTCTTC. Its translation is CASSLAAGGGGYNEQFF. This chain connects TRBV4-1 to TRBJ2-1; D is perhaps TRBD2 (7 bases). Germline CDR1 reads MGHRA; CDR2 reads YSYEKL. The CDR3 length is 17 residues. With 4 bases removed from V and 4 bases from J, the gap between germline ends came to 20 bases.

V is TRBV2 and J is TRBJ2-5, with 10 bases aligning to TRBD2. V trimming: 7 bases; J trimming: 0 bases; junction bases outside the gene matches: 5. CDR3 length: 15 residues. Germline loops: CDR1 SNHLY, CDR2 FYNNEI. DNA of the CDR3: TGTGCCAGCAAGCCTAGCGGGGGTTACCAAGAGACCCAGTACTTC. Protein: CASKPSGGYQETQYF.

This rearrangement joins TRBV7-2 to TRBJ2-1; D is uncertain. Germline V gene data show CDR1 as SGHTA and CDR2 as FQGNSA. The CDR3 has 15 amino acids. The V gene lost 5 bases and the J gene lost 8 bases, with 19 bases spanning the gap. Here the CDR3 DNA reads TGTGCCAGCAGCCCGGCTGCGGTCCGGGTAGATGAGCAGTTCTTC. Its protein product is CASSPAAVRVDEQFF.

This clonotype was seen ten or more times. This chain uses TRBV5-1 with TRBJ2-3; unclear D gene. CDR1 is SGHRS, CDR2 YFSETQ, per germline. Trimming shortened V by 0 bases and J by 6 bases, and 14 bases separated the two germline ends. The CDR3 is 15 residues long. The CDR3, as DNA: TGCGCCAGCAGCTTGGCCGGCCGAGAGGCCGATACGCAGTATTTT. Its translation is CASSLAGREADTQYF.

A few counts support this clonotype. This rearrangement joins TRBV12-3 or TRBV12-4 to TRBJ1-2, with D tentatively TRBD1 (6 bases). The CDR3 loop spans 13 amino acids. Deletions cut 5 bases from V and 7 bases from J, with 14 bases between. The CDR3 nucleotides are TGTGCCAGCAGTCAACAGGGTACTGGTGGCTACACCTTC. Amino acids: CASSQQGTGGYTF.

This clonotype was observed a few times. The chain recombines TRBV5-1 with TRBJ2-1; the D gene is possibly TRBD1 (5 bases). With 2 bases removed from V and 5 bases from J, the gap between germline ends came to 11 bases. In germline, CDR1 is SGHRS, CDR2 YFSETQ. This CDR3 spans 14 amino acids. The CDR3 bases are TGCGCCAGCAGCTTAGGGGATTTGAACAATGAGCAGTTCTTC. Protein: CASSLGDLNNEQFF.

A word on this clonotype: A single base separates this from a much larger clone, so it may be a read error. The chain uses TRBV20-1 and TRBJ2-5, with TRBD1 matching 11 bases. The CDR3 consists of 16 residues. The germline V gene encodes CDR1 DFQATT and CDR2 SNEGSKA (reference sequence). The CDR3 sequence is CCARDLSDRGLETQYF. CDR3 nucleotide sequence: TGCTGTGCTAGAGATCTTTCGGACAGGGGGCTGGAGACCCAGTACTTC.